This T cell receptor (beta chain) stems from a study of control samples from healthy donors and cancer patients. Measured with immunoSEQ multiplex PCR; TCRdb has only the in-frame clones, and not every one. Here the sample spans 100,000 to 150,000 clones, 92% being singletons. The CDR3 is 13 residues long. Trimming removed 5 bases from V and 6 bases from J, with 10 bases in between. CDR1 and CDR2 (germline): LNHDA, SQIVND (reference sequence). The chain carries TRBV19 and TRBJ2-2; D is unclear. Sequenced material: PBMCs. This TCR was recovered from a man at least 80 years old with head and neck cancer. CDR3 sequence: CASSLNGAGELFF. The CDR3 nucleotides read TGTGCCAGTAGTCTTAATGGCGCCGGGGAGCTGTTTTTT.